The rows below give T cell receptor beta chains drawn from one sample of a study of control samples from healthy donors and cancer patients. Sequencing used immunoSEQ multiplex PCR; TCRdb keeps in-frame clones, though not all of them. The sample has 150,000 to 200,000 clones, 94% seen once. The sample taken for sequencing was blood. These receptor sequences come from a woman between 18 and 29 years old in good health. The CDR3 runs from the conserved cysteine through the conserved F or W. The order of the fields is J gene, clone size, D gene, V gene, CDR3 DNA, CDR3 protein. The D gene is left open where the match is weak. Clone size, where shown, is once, few, many, or a class for clones that have expanded.

>TRBJ1-5|few|.|TRBV27
TGTGCCAGCAGTTTACGAGGCAACCCTTATAGCAATCAGCCCCAGCATTTT
CASSLRGNPYSNQPQHF
>TRBJ1-4|.|.|TRBV28
TGTGCCAGCAGAGATGGAAGGAAACTGTTTTTT
CASRDGRKLFF
>TRBJ2-1|.|.|TRBV4-2
TGTGCCAGCAGCCAAGAAGGGTCCAGCTCCTACAATGAGCAGTTCTTC
CASSQEGSSSYNEQFF
>TRBJ1-3|.|.|TRBV19
TGTGCCAGCTCCCAGTCAAGACCATTTATAGTATCTGGAAACACCATATATTTT
CASSQSRPFIVSGNTIYF
>TRBJ2-6|.|.|TRBV6-2/TRBV6-3
TGTGCCAGCAGTTACTCCCGGGCTGGGGCCAACGTCCTGACTTTC
CASSYSRAGANVLTF
>TRBJ2-2|.|.|TRBV6-5
TGTGCCAGCAGTTACCTACAGGGGAACACCGGGGAGCTGTTTTTT
CASSYLQGNTGELFF
>TRBJ2-7|.|.|TRBV6-6
TGTGCCAGCAGTTCGACCGGGGGCACCTACGAGCAGTACTTC
CASSSTGGTYEQYF
>TRBJ2-7|.|.|TRBV5-6
TGTGCCAGCAGCTTAATCGGCACCCACGAGCAGTACTTC
CASSLIGTHEQYF
>TRBJ1-1|.|TRBD1|TRBV6-5
TGTGCCAGCAGCCGACAGGGTACTGAAGCTTTCTTT
CASSRQGTEAFF
>TRBJ1-3|.|.|TRBV19
TGTGCCAGTAGCCCGGGACCGATCTCTGGAAACACCATATATTTT
CASSPGPISGNTIYF
>TRBJ2-7|.|TRBD1|TRBV4-2
TGTGCCAGCAGCCTCCGGGCCGGGACAGAATCTTCCTACGAGCAGTACTTC
CASSLRAGTESSYEQYF
>TRBJ1-6|.|.|TRBV11-3
TGTGCCAGCAGCTTATCAGATTCACCCCTCCACTTT
CASSLSDSPLHF
>TRBJ1-2|.|TRBD1|TRBV9
TGTGCCAGCAGCGCCAGGACAGGGGGATGGGACTATGGCTACACCTTC
CASSARTGGWDYGYTF
>TRBJ1-4|.|.|TRBV19
TGTGCCAGTAGCCCAACTCTAGGCATGAGGGATGAAAAACTGTTTTTT
CASSPTLGMRDEKLFF
>TRBJ1-5|.|.|TRBV11-1
TGTGCCAGCAGCGTAGGGGGAGGACAGCCCCAGCATTTT
CASSVGGGQPQHF
>TRBJ1-6|.|.|TRBV7-2
TGTGCCAGCAGCTCGAGTCCAATCGGTAATTCACCCCTCCACTTT
CASSSSPIGNSPLHF
>TRBJ1-6|.|TRBD1|TRBV3-1/TRBV3-2
TGTGCCAGCAGCCGGACAGGGTCAGCCGATTCACCCCTCCACTTT
CASSRTGSADSPLHF
>TRBJ1-2|.|.|TRBV11-3
TGTGCCGGCAGCTTCGGACGTATGAACTATGGCTACACCTTC
CAGSFGRMNYGYTF
>TRBJ1-1|.|.|TRBV10-3
TGTGCCACCTTCAGGGAGGGCACTGAAGCTTTCTTT
CATFREGTEAFF
>TRBJ1-2|.|.|TRBV11-3
TGTGCCAGCAGCCCCCTAGGAGATTTTATCCATGGCTACACCTTC
CASSPLGDFIHGYTF
>TRBJ1-2|.|.|TRBV6-5
TGTGCCAGCAGGTCCGGGACAATAGGCTACACCTTC
CASRSGTIGYTF
>TRBJ2-3|once|.|TRBV13
TGTGCCAGTAGATATGCGGCGGCTACAGATACGCAGTATTTT
CASRYAAATDTQYF
>TRBJ1-2|.|.|TRBV5-8
TGTGCCAGCAGCTTCGGGACACGCAACTCTATGGGCTACACCTTC
CASSFGTRNSMGYTF
>TRBJ2-7|.|.|TRBV24-1
TGTGCCACCAGTGACTCTCGGGGGAGCTCCTACGAGCAGTACTTC
CATSDSRGSSYEQYF
>TRBJ2-7|.|.|TRBV9
TGTGCCAGCACGAGGGGTGGCAGCAAATGGGACGAGCAGTACTTC
CASTRGGSKWDEQYF
>TRBJ1-6|.|TRBD1|TRBV6-5
TGTGCCAGCAGCCAACAGGGGTACAGTTCACCCCTCCACTTT
CASSQQGYSSPLHF
>TRBJ2-7|.|.|TRBV28
TGTGCCAGCAGTATTAGAATGGGACGGCAAATCTACGAGCAGTACTTC
CASSIRMGRQIYEQYF
>TRBJ1-5|.|.|TRBV5-6
TGTGCCAGCAGCTTGGGAGTTCCGGGGCCCCAGCATTTT
CASSLGVPGPQHF
>TRBJ1-1|.|.|TRBV3-1/TRBV3-2
TGTGCCAGCAGCCCCGGAACTGAAGCTTTCTTT
CASSPGTEAFF
>TRBJ1-1|.|.|TRBV3-1/TRBV3-2
TGTGCCAGCAGCGCCAACGCCTGGGGTGATGAAGCTTTCTTT
CASSANAWGDEAFF
>TRBJ2-5|.|TRBD2|TRBV7-3
TGTGCCAGCAGCTTATCGACTAGCGGGGGGCAAGAGACCCAGTACTTC
CASSLSTSGGQETQYF
>TRBJ2-7|.|.|TRBV15
TGTGCCACCAGCACGGGGGACACGACCTACGAGCAGTACTTC
CATSTGDTTYEQYF
>TRBJ1-6|.|TRBD1|TRBV19
TGTGCCAGCGTTGACAGGGGCGACTCCTATAATTCACCCCTCCACTTT
CASVDRGDSYNSPLHF
>TRBJ1-1|.|TRBD1|TRBV28
TGTGCCAGCAGCAGAACAGGGGAGGCTTTCTTT
CASSRTGEAFF
>TRBJ1-6|.|.|TRBV27
TGTGCCAGCAGTTATGGAGGGGCTAGTTCACCCCTCCACTTT
CASSYGGASSPLHF
>TRBJ2-1|.|.|TRBV5-1
TGCGCCAGCAGCTTTCGGGGGACGGACAATGAGCAGTTCTTC
CASSFRGTDNEQFF
>TRBJ1-6|.|.|TRBV19
TGTGCCAGTAGTTTGGGTCATTCACCCCTCCACTTT
CASSLGHSPLHF
>TRBJ2-7|once|.|TRBV9
TGTGCCAGCAGCGTAGGTGGGGGTACCGAGCAGTACTTC
CASSVGGGTEQYF
>TRBJ2-7|.|.|TRBV5-6
TGTGCCAGCAGCTTGGACGTCCCCTACGAGCAGTACTTC
CASSLDVPYEQYF
>TRBJ2-7|.|.|TRBV5-6
TGTGCCAGCAGCTTGGGGACCTCGGGGGAGCAGTACTTC
CASSLGTSGEQYF
>TRBJ1-4|.|TRBD1|TRBV5-1
TGCGCCAGCGCTCGGGAGGGGGCGGACGAAAAACTGTTTTTT
CASAREGADEKLFF
>TRBJ2-6|.|TRBD2|TRBV9
TGTGCCAGCAGCCCGATGGGACTAGCGGCCGACGTCTCTGGGGCCAACGTCCTGACTTTC
CASSPMGLAADVSGANVLTF
>TRBJ1-2|.|TRBD1|TRBV7-9
TGTGCCAGCAGCTCCGCGGAGTCGCGTGACAGGGGTGGCTACACCTTC
CASSSAESRDRGGYTF
>TRBJ2-7|.|.|TRBV30
TGTGCCTGGAGTGTCCAGGGAGAGGCCTACGAGCAGTACTTC
CAWSVQGEAYEQYF
>TRBJ1-3|.|.|TRBV19
TGTGCCAGTAGTCTGACAGGAAACACCATATATTTT
CASSLTGNTIYF
>TRBJ2-3|.|TRBD2|TRBV4-1
TGCGCCAGCAGCCAAGAAAGCCTAGCGGGCACAGATACGCAGTATTTT
CASSQESLAGTDTQYF
>TRBJ1-1|.|.|TRBV5-4
TGTGCCAGCAGCGACTCGACAGGTGGCACTGAAGCTTTCTTT
CASSDSTGGTEAFF
>TRBJ2-3|.|TRBD2|TRBV27
TGTGCCAGCAGTTCGCCTAGCGGGACAGATACGCAGTATTTT
CASSSPSGTDTQYF
>TRBJ1-2|.|TRBD1|TRBV5-6
TGTGCCAGCAGATTGACAGGGGCCGGCTACACCTTC
CASRLTGAGYTF
>TRBJ2-3|.|.|TRBV7-9
TGTGCCAGCAGCTTAGCGGGGGAAGATACGCAGTATTTT
CASSLAGEDTQYF
>TRBJ1-1|.|.|TRBV10-3
TGTGCCATCAGTGACCCCAGGGACTTTCTGGGGGCTTTCTTT
CAISDPRDFLGAFF
>TRBJ1-5|.|.|TRBV3-1/TRBV3-2
TGTGCCAGCAGCCAAGGATCCAGTAATCAGCCCCAGCATTTT
CASSQGSSNQPQHF
>TRBJ1-1|.|.|TRBV6-1
TGTGCCAGCAGTGAAGGGTTAAGGGTTCGGGGTGTTGACACTGAAGCTTTCTTT
CASSEGLRVRGVDTEAFF
>TRBJ1-2|.|TRBD1|TRBV6-5
TGTGCCAGCAGAAGGGACAGGGGAAACTATGGCTACACCTTC
CASRRDRGNYGYTF